The source of this T cell receptor (beta chain) is a study of cytomegalovirus exposure and HLA in healthy donors. Trimming cost V 4 bases and J 4 bases; bases outside gene matches: 9. The germline V gene encodes CDR1 SGHKS and CDR2 YYEKEE (reference sequence). There are 15 residues in the CDR3. The PCR used 60 Vbeta and 13 Jbeta primers. Using immunoSEQ multiplex PCR, the repertoire was profiled, and TCRdb retains in-frame clones only, with some absent. The data show fewer than 100,000 clones, more than 70% seen once. The receptor comes from a male donor in good health and CMV-seropositive. Sample: PBMCs. V is TRBV5-5 and J is TRBJ2-7; TRBD1 agrees at 9 bases. The CDR3 loop reads CASSPGTGRRYEQYF. The CDR3 region has the DNA TGTGCCAGCAGCCCCGGGACAGGGAGACGGTACGAGCAGTACTTC.